This TCR beta chain came from a study of blood T cell repertoires in COVID-19. Across the study: Sample material is recorded as cDNA or gDNA derived from T cells, B-cell-depleted T cells, or PBMCs.

TCRdb's copy holds only in-frame clones and misses some; the assay was immunoSEQ multiplex PCR. Counted here are fewer than 200,000 clones, more than 75% occurring once; the ten biggest clones make up about 5%. From germline, CDR1 is SGHTA and CDR2 FQGNSA. The CDR3 is 16 amino acids. V lost 3 bases and J lost 3; bases outside the gene matches: 5. The sample consisted of peripheral blood. The chain joins TRBV7-2 to TRBJ1-3, with 10 nucleotides matching TRBD1. The TCR originated in a man in his late teens or twenties with COVID-19, enrolled during active disease. The DNA for the CDR3 is TGTGCCAGCAGCTTTACGGGACAGGGGTATGGAAACACCATATATTTT. This codes for CASSFTGQGYGNTIYF.